This T cell receptor (beta chain) was identified in a study of T cells in Graves' hyperthyroidism and ophthalmopathy. TCR beta CDR3 region amplification was performed from RNA transcripts. The study used the HTBI primer set for a first-round RT-PCR of the TCR CDR3. TCRdb analysed the multiplex PCR reads with MiXCR anew, one entry per CDR3 protein. The repertoire holds a few hundred thousand distinct CDR3 sequences, with around a sixth as singletons. Orbital computed tomography and thyroid ultrasound, together with serum TRAb and thyroxine and clinical symptoms, were used for diagnoses. V was pared by 1 base and J by 2 bases, with 7 bases between. Germline CDR1 reads MGHRA; CDR2 reads YSYEKL. The CDR3 length is 14 residues. This clonotype was seen only a few times.

The specimen was blood. The chain carries TRBV4-1 and TRBJ2-3; D could derive from TRBD1 or TRBD2 (5 bases each). This clonotype was obtained from a man between 18 and 35 years old with Graves' ophthalmopathy. CDR3 protein: CASSQAGHTDTQYF. Written as DNA, the CDR3 is TGCGCCAGCAGCCAAGCGGGGCACACAGATACGCAGTATTTT.